The present entry profiles one T cell receptor (beta chain) with its context. Its antigen remains unidentified. Every TCR beta cDNA library bore unique molecular identifiers. TCRdb re-analysed the PCR reads in MiXCR, keeping a single row per CDR3 protein. The top ten hold roughly 4.9% of the sample, which has approximately 730,000 distinct CDR3 sequences, 46% seen once. The sample belongs to a study of post-analysis software for immune sequencing data. Study-level results: Five TRBV segments, including TRBV5-6, TRBV5-1 and TRBV20-1, were more frequent in patients than controls. Strong co-clustering by F measure was seen for same-batch samples. Multiple sclerosis was associated with a significant reduction in normalized Chao1 diversity relative to controls.

CDR3 size: 16 residues. Deletions cut 5 bases from V and 0 bases from J, with 16 bases between. Germline CDR1 and CDR2: SGHRS and YFSETQ. V usage is TRBV5-1 and J usage is TRBJ2-3; D is ambiguous. The sequenced sample consisted of blood. The source is a girl aged 10-17 years with multiple sclerosis. CDR3 sequence (DNA): TGCGCCAGCAGTCGGGCAACTCTAACTAGCACAGATACGCAGTATTTT. It yields the protein CASSRATLTSTDTQYF.